This T cell receptor (beta chain) was captured in a study of control samples from healthy donors and cancer patients. The CDR3 has 14 residues. Looked up from germline, CDR1 is KGHDR and CDR2 is SFDVKD. J was trimmed by 5 bases and V by 3 bases; bases with no gene match: 4. Here immunoSEQ multiplex PCR was the method, and the copy in TCRdb shows in-frame clones only, minus some. The sample shows about 85,000 clones, roughly nine tenths of them seen only once. Material for sequencing was blood. The sequence was collected from a woman aged 60-75 years in good health. This chain joins TRBV24-1 and TRBJ1-2, with 8 nucleotides matching TRBD1. Here the CDR3 DNA reads TGTGCCACCAGTGATCCCGACAGGGGATATGGCTACACCTTC. It is translated as CATSDPDRGYGYTF.